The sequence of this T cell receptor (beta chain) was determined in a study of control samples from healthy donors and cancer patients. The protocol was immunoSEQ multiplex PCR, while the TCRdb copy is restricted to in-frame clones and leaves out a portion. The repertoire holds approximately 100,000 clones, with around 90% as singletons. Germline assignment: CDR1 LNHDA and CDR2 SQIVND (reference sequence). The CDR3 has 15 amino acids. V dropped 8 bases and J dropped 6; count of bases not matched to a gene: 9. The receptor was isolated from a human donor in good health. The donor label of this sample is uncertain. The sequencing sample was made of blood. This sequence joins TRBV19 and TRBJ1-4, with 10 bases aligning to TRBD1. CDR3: CASSDRGRFDEKLFF. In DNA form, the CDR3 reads TGTGCCAGTTCTGACAGGGGGCGGTTTGATGAAAAACTGTTTTTT.